This T cell receptor (beta chain) was found in a study of blood T cell repertoires in COVID-19. Study-wide context: T cells, B-cell-depleted T cells, or PBMCs supplied cDNA or gDNA.

Participant reports of clinical history set cohort assignment. The CDR3 has 12 amino acids. Germline V CDR1 and CDR2: MRHNA, SNTAGT. With 8 bases removed from V and 0 bases from J, the gap between germline ends came to 7 bases. Repertoires were generated with immunoSEQ multiplex PCR, while TCRdb's copy carries only in-frame clones and drops some. The sample lists approximately 250,000 clones, approximately 88% occurring once. The sequence derives from a woman aged 40 to 49 with acute COVID-19. The specimen sequenced was PBMCs or T cells enriched from blood (not recorded which). The chain joins TRBV6-4 to TRBJ2-5, with a tentative D call TRBD1 (5 bases). In DNA form, the CDR3 reads TGTGCCAGCCGACAGTACCAAGAGACCCAGTACTTC. It is translated as CASRQYQETQYF.